Below are 30 T cell receptor beta chains sequenced from a single sample in a study of T cell responses to AZD1222 COVID-19 vaccine (dated by TCRdb to about 2021). The sample's time point, from its label and the paper: baseline before first vaccination. Preparation of the library involved the immunoSEQ multiplex PCR assay. TCRdb holds this immuneACCESS table with in-frame rearrangements only. Some clones are missing; in checked studies, unresolved V genes explain under half, and the rest has no known cause. This sample holds about 97,000 clones; around 88% were observed only once. The ten largest clones represent 7.5% of the sample. This specimen consisted of peripheral blood, obtained on day 0 of AZD1222 vaccination. The receptors were sampled from an adult in good health.

The chain is built from TRBV3-1 (or the pseudogene TRBV3-2) and TRBJ1-1; 7 bases agree with TRBD1. Germline values: CDR1 LGHDT, CDR2 YNNKEL (reference sequence). The CDR3 sequence is 13 residues long. J gave up 4 bases and V 6 bases, and 5 bases lay outside the gene matches. Here the CDR3 reads CASRPGGGTEAFF. As DNA, the CDR3 is TGTGCCAGCAGGCCAGGGGGGGGCACTGAAGCTTTCTTT.

The genes are TRBV6-2 or TRBV6-3 and TRBJ1-1, with D possibly being TRBD1 (5 bases). This CDR3 has 14 residues. Germline values: CDR1 MNHEY, CDR2 SVGEGT. V was trimmed by 2 bases and J by 7 bases, leaving 14 bases between them. The CDR3 here is CASSYLGQGVEAFF. The DNA of the CDR3 is TGTGCCAGCAGTTACCTGGGGCAGGGAGTTGAAGCTTTCTTT.

The J gene is TRBJ2-2, the V gene TRBV27; no clear D gene. Germline assignment: CDR1 MNHEY and CDR2 SMNVEV (reference sequence). The CDR3 sequence is 13 residues long. Deletions cut 2 bases from V and 6 bases from J, with 7 bases between. The CDR3 DNA reads TGTGCCAGCAGTTTAACAGTGGCCGGGGAGCTGTTTTTT. Translated: CASSLTVAGELFF.

V and J are TRBV6-6 and TRBJ2-5; 10 bases align to TRBD2. Germline CDR1 MNHNY, CDR2 SVGAGI (reference sequence). Trimming removed 5 bases from V and 2 bases from J; junction bases left unmatched: 11. The CDR3 extends over 17 amino acids. CDR3: CASSRPSGGTEQETQYF. The CDR3 bases are TGTGCCAGCAGTCGCCCTAGCGGGGGCACGGAACAAGAGACCCAGTACTTC.

The chain is built from TRBV7-9 and TRBJ1-1, with D perhaps TRBD1 (6 bases). Germline assignment: CDR1 SEHNR and CDR2 FQNEAQ (reference sequence). The length of the CDR3 is 17 residues. Deletions cut 0 bases from V and 2 bases from J, with 16 bases between. CDR3 amino acids: CASSLAGGRSTNTEAFF. DNA for the CDR3: TGTGCCAGCAGCTTAGCAGGGGGGCGTTCTACTAACACTGAAGCTTTCTTT.

The gene calls are TRBV3-1 (or the pseudogene TRBV3-2) and TRBJ2-3; TRBD2 might be the D (6 bases). Trimming removed 6 bases at V and 0 bases at J, with 10 bases between. Germline CDR1 and CDR2: LGHDT and YNNKEL (reference sequence). The CDR3 length is 14 residues. DNA for the CDR3: TGTGCCAGCAGACTACTAGCTAGCACAGATACGCAGTATTTT. As protein: CASRLLASTDTQYF.

The J gene is TRBJ2-1, the V gene TRBV20-1; 9 positions match TRBD2. The CDR3 length is 11 residues. After removal of 6 bases from V and 15 bases from J, the junction contained 9 bases not matched to a gene. Germline assignment: CDR1 DFQATT and CDR2 SNEGSKA (reference sequence). CDR3 DNA sequence: TGCAGTGCCGTACTCCTGACTAGCGGGTTCTTC. Protein sequence: CSAVLLTSGFF.

V usage is TRBV19 and J usage is TRBJ1-3, with 7 bases fitting TRBD1. This CDR3 has 14 amino acids. The J segment lost 2 bases and the V segment lost 6 bases, leaving 4 bases of the junction unmatched. The germline V gene encodes CDR1 LNHDA and CDR2 SQIVND (reference sequence). Here the CDR3 DNA reads TGTGCCAGTAGCGAACAGGGGACTGGAAACACCATATATTTT. It codes for CASSEQGTGNTIYF.

This clone was detected once. The chain links TRBV9 to TRBJ2-6; D remains ambiguous. The CDR3 totals 17 residues. V was cut by 0 bases and J by 0 bases, with 10 bases left in between. Per the germline V gene, CDR1 is SGDLS and CDR2 is YYNGEE. The chain's CDR3 is CASSVGGATSGANVLTF. The CDR3 nucleotides read TGTGCCAGCAGCGTAGGCGGAGCTACCTCTGGGGCCAACGTCCTGACTTTC.

The V and J genes are TRBV9 and TRBJ1-6; 9 bases agree with TRBD1. The V gene's germline CDR1 is SGDLS and CDR2 YYNGEE. V was clipped by 3 bases and J by 9 bases; unmatched bases: 7. This CDR3 contains 15 residues. The CDR3 nucleotides are TGTGCCAGCAGCGCCCGACAGGGGGGAGGTTCACCCCTCCACTTT. It translates to CASSARQGGGSPLHF.

V gene TRBV28 combines with J gene TRBJ1-5; 7 bases agree with TRBD1. V shed 6 bases, J shed 2 bases, and the junction held 7 bases outside the gene matches. The germline gives CDR1 MDHEN, CDR2 SYDVKM. The CDR3 is 15 amino acids. The CDR3 sequence is CASRADRRGNQPQHF. DNA for the CDR3: TGTGCCAGCAGAGCGGACAGGCGGGGCAATCAGCCCCAGCATTTT. The full variable domain, with the rest looked up from reference TRBV28 and TRBJ1-5, is DVKVTQSSRYLVKRTGEKVFLECVQDMDHENMFWYRQDPGLGLRLIYFSYDVKMKEKGDIPEGYSVSREKKERFSLILESASTNQTSMYLCASRADRRGNQPQHFGDGTRLSIL.

V and J are TRBV4-3 and TRBJ1-2; TRBD1 matches at 7 bases. The junction had 9 bases not matched to a gene; V was cut back by 0 bases and J by 8 bases. Germline V lookup: CDR1 LGHNA, CDR2 YSLEER. The CDR3 runs 15 residues. The DNA for the CDR3 is TGCGCCAGCAGCCAAGATCGGAGGGGGCGGAGAGGCTACACCTTC. Its protein is CASSQDRRGRRGYTF.

The rearrangement links TRBV5-1 to TRBJ1-2; the D gene is possibly TRBD1 (6 bases). There are 14 residues in the CDR3. Germline V gene data show CDR1 as SGHRS and CDR2 as YFSETQ. V dropped 4 bases and J dropped 2 bases, with 12 bases sitting between them. The CDR3 DNA reads TGCGCCAGCAGCCAGATGACAGGAAACTATGGCTACACCTTC. Protein: CASSQMTGNYGYTF.

V usage is TRBV24-1 and J usage is TRBJ1-5; D uncertain. CDR1 KGHDR and CDR2 SFDVKD come from the germline V gene. This CDR3 has 14 residues. The ends were cut back, 5 bases at V and 3 bases at J, with 10 bases in the middle. CDR3 loop: CATSGRGSNQPQHF. DNA for the CDR3: TGTGCCACCAGTGGTCGGGGATCCAATCAGCCCCAGCATTTT.

This sequence joins TRBV4-3 and TRBJ1-2; D not certain. The germline CDR1 and CDR2 sequences are LGHNA and YSLEER. This CDR3 spans 15 amino acids. V gave up 0 bases and J gave up 8 bases, with 16 bases separating them. For the CDR3, the DNA is TGCGCCAGCAGCCAAGAGGTAACGACCGTTCGGGGCTACACCTTC. Residues: CASSQEVTTVRGYTF.

The V gene is TRBV4-3, the J gene TRBJ1-2; 7 nucleotides align to TRBD1. After removal of 4 bases from V and 4 bases from J, the junction contained 9 bases not matched to a gene. Germline values: CDR1 LGHNA, CDR2 YSLEER. The CDR3 covers 15 residues. This CDR3 reads CASSRQGQTTYGYTF. CDR3 sequence (DNA): TGCGCCAGCAGCCGTCAGGGACAGACAACCTATGGCTACACCTTC.

The V and J genes are TRBV6-9 and TRBJ1-4; unclear D gene. Germline CDR1 and CDR2: MNHGY and SVAAGI. This CDR3 contains 15 residues. Trimming removed 10 bases at V and 4 bases at J, with 19 bases between. The CDR3 region is CATPERLFINEKLFF. The CDR3 nucleotides read TGTGCCACCCCCGAGCGGCTGTTTATTAATGAAAAACTGTTTTTT.

The V gene is TRBV7-8, the J gene TRBJ1-2, with D possibly TRBD1 on 6 matching bases. The CDR3 is 16 amino acids. CDR1 is SGHVS and CDR2 is FQNEAQ in the germline V gene. Trimming removed 2 bases at V and 5 bases at J, with 18 bases between. This chain's CDR3 is CASSLIGTNSLYGYTF. CDR3 in DNA: TGTGCCAGCAGCTTAATCGGGACAAATTCCCTTTATGGCTACACCTTC.

The rearrangement joins TRBV9 to TRBJ1-6; perhaps TRBD1 as D (6 bases). CDR1 and CDR2 (germline): SGDLS, YYNGEE. The CDR3 extends over 15 amino acids. V was cut by 1 base and J by 9 bases, with 14 bases left in between. The CDR3 DNA follows: TGTGCCAGCAGCGTATTCACACAGGGCGGTTCACCCCTCCACTTT. This codes for CASSVFTQGGSPLHF. Together with reference TRBV9 and TRBJ1-6, the CDR3 gives the full variable domain: DSGVTQTPKHLITATGQRVTLRCSPRSGDLSVYWYQQSLDQGLQFLIQYYNGEERAKGNILERFSAQQFPDLHSELNLSSLELGDSALYFCASSVFTQGGSPLHFGNGTRLTVT.

The chain links TRBV4-3 to TRBJ1-2; maybe TRBD1 (6 bases). The V end lost 2 bases, the J end lost 4 bases, and 14 bases lay between the germline ends. CDR1 is LGHNA and CDR2 is YSLEER in the germline V gene. The CDR3 covers 15 residues. CDR3 amino acids: CASSQSRGNRYGYTF. In DNA form, the CDR3 reads TGCGCCAGCAGCCAATCCAGGGGAAACCGCTATGGCTACACCTTC.

The rearrangement links TRBV6-5 to TRBJ1-5; perhaps TRBD1 as D (5 bases). The germline V gene encodes CDR1 MNHEY and CDR2 SVGAGI. The CDR3 consists of 15 residues. Trimming took off 0 bases at V and 7 bases at J, with 13 bases between the two ends. Here the CDR3 reads CASSYSAGRRQPQHF. CDR3 nucleotides: TGTGCCAGCAGTTACTCGGCAGGGCGGCGGCAGCCCCAGCATTTT.

The chain has TRBV5-1 and TRBJ2-3; 7 bases are shared with TRBD1. Germline V lookup: CDR1 SGHRS, CDR2 YFSETQ. This CDR3 has 14 amino acids. V dropped 2 bases and J dropped 6; count of bases not matched to a gene: 6. Written as DNA, the CDR3 is TGCGCCAGCAGCTTCGGGCAGGGGGTCGATACGCAGTATTTT. This encodes CASSFGQGVDTQYF.

This chain connects TRBV24-1 to TRBJ2-2; 14 bases match TRBD2. Per germline, CDR1 KGHDR and CDR2 SFDVKD. Losses at the gene ends were 4 bases for V and 8 bases for J; bases not matched to a gene: 8. The CDR3 has 17 amino acids. The CDR3, as DNA: TGTGCCACCAGTGACCCGACTAGCGGGGGGGCCTTGGGGGAGCTGTTTTTT. It is translated as CATSDPTSGGALGELFF.

The chain combines TRBV7-9 with TRBJ2-3; D is unclear. The germline CDR1 and CDR2 sequences are SEHNR and FQNEAQ (reference sequence). CDR3 size: 14 residues. Trimming cost V 1 base and J 4 bases, with 9 bases left between them. The CDR3 DNA sequence: TGTGCCAGCAGCTTAGATGCGTATTCAGATACGCAGTATTTT. It yields the protein CASSLDAYSDTQYF.

The genes are TRBV6-2 or TRBV6-3 and TRBJ2-1, with a tentative D call TRBD2 (6 bases). V lost 4 bases to trimming and J lost 8 bases, with 9 bases between them. CDR1 and CDR2 (germline): MNHEY, SVGEGT. The CDR3 has 12 amino acids. The CDR3 loop is CASSSSGYEQFF. In nucleotides, the CDR3 is TGTGCCAGCAGTTCCAGCGGGTATGAGCAGTTCTTC.

This chain uses TRBV10-3 with TRBJ2-7; 8 bases map to TRBD2. The germline gives CDR1 ENHRY, CDR2 SYGVKD. The CDR3 loop spans 13 amino acids. V lost 10 bases to trimming and J lost 4 bases; unmatched junction nucleotides: 9. The chain's CDR3 is CANQAGAEYEQYF. The CDR3 DNA reads TGTGCCAACCAAGCGGGAGCTGAGTACGAGCAGTACTTC.

The J gene is TRBJ2-7, the V gene TRBV12-1; TRBD2, as called in the table, went unchecked against the DNA. TRBV12-1 is reported as a pseudogene. The CDR3 has 16 residues. CDR3 DNA sequence: TGTGCCAGCAGCCCCCCACTAGCGGCGAGTCTACGAGGGCAGTACTTC. Translation: CASSPPLAASLRGQYF.

The chain's CDR3 is CASSSWTGTETQYF. CDR3 in DNA: TGTGCCAGCAGTTCTTGGACGGGAACGGAGACCCAGTACTTC. The V gene is TRBV5-5, the J gene TRBJ2-5, with D possibly TRBD2 on 5 matching bases. V was clipped by 5 bases and J by 5 bases, with 16 bases between them. Germline CDR1 is SGHKS and CDR2 is YYEKEE (reference sequence). This CDR3 is built from 14 residues.

This clone appeared once. This rearrangement joins TRBV2 to TRBJ2-7; 9 bases map to TRBD2. V was clipped by 6 bases and J by 0 bases; unmatched bases: 3. This CDR3 is 14 amino acids long. Germline V CDR1 and CDR2: SNHLY, FYNNEI. Written as DNA, the CDR3 is TGTGCCAGCAGGGAGCGGGAGGACTCCTACGAGCAGTACTTC. Its protein product is CASREREDSYEQYF.

The gene calls are TRBV6-2 or TRBV6-3 and TRBJ1-5; D call uncertain. V gave up 4 bases and J gave up 3 bases, with 22 bases separating them. The CDR3 totals 18 residues. Looked up from germline, CDR1 is MNHEY and CDR2 is SVGEGT. The CDR3: CASSSFKLVNTHNQPQHF. CDR3 coding DNA: TGTGCCAGCAGTTCATTTAAATTGGTGAACACTCACAATCAGCCCCAGCATTTT.